What follows is one T cell receptor (beta chain) and its context. The antigen is unknown. This sample stems from a study of cytomegalovirus exposure and HLA in healthy donors. Findings and caveats of the study: Among TCR beta chains, those listed as cytomegalovirus-associated numbered fewer than 200. Later work found that TCR association rates differed between HLA loci; DRB1 had the most and HLA-C the fewest. Immune exposure information available was restricted to CMV serostatus.

In the PCR, 60 Vbeta and 13 Jbeta primers were used. Libraries were prepared by immunoSEQ multiplex PCR; TCRdb keeps only in-frame clonotypes and omits some of them. The sample has tens of thousands of clones; approximately 91% are singletons. What was sequenced was PBMCs. The TCR sequence derives from a woman between 18 and 29 years old in good health and CMV-seronegative.

Written as DNA, the CDR3 is TGTGCCAGCAGCTTTCCGGGAACCAAAAACATTCAGTACTTC. Amino acid sequence: CASSFPGTKNIQYF. The rearrangement joins TRBV5-6 to TRBJ2-4; tentatively, D is TRBD2 (5 bases). The V gene lost 2 bases and the J gene lost 2 bases, with 8 bases spanning the gap. Germline V lookup: CDR1 SGHDT, CDR2 YYEEEE. The CDR3 extends over 14 amino acids.